The 8 T cell receptor beta chains in this list originate from one sample, sequenced in a study of shared clonotypes between healthy human individuals. Sequenced by immunoSEQ multiplex PCR; TCRdb stores in-frame clones only, minus some. The sample includes approximately 350,000 clones, around 96% of them seen just once. The material sequenced was memory CD8+ T cells sorted from blood. Sample subset: CD45RO+ cells pooled with CCR7-negative TemRA cells. The receptors come from a man between 25 and 39 years old in good health.

This clone appeared a few times. The rearrangement uses TRBV10-2 and TRBJ2-3, with no clear D. The CDR3 consists of 12 residues. Germline V gene sequence: CDR1 WSHSY, CDR2 SAAADI. Trimming took 3 bases from V and 6 from J, leaving 7 bases between them. CDR3 sequence: CASSEFGDTQYF. DNA for the CDR3: TGCGCCAGCAGTGAATTTGGGGATACGCAGTATTTT.

The J gene is TRBJ1-1, the V gene TRBV29-1; 8 bases line up with TRBD1. Germline trimming cut 1 base from V and 8 bases from J; bases unmatched to any gene: 9. In germline, CDR1 is SQVTM, CDR2 ANQGSEA. There are 14 residues in the CDR3. The CDR3 sequence: CSVEAGQGPAEAFF. The CDR3, as DNA: TGCAGCGTTGAAGCCGGACAGGGCCCAGCCGAAGCTTTCTTT.

The chain employs TRBV6-5 and TRBJ1-1, with unresolved D. The CDR3 loop spans 14 amino acids. V was cut by 3 bases and J by 5 bases, with 13 bases left in between. Germline V gene lookup returns CDR1 MNHEY and CDR2 SVGAGI. The CDR3 sequence: CASSYMGKWTEAFF. In nucleotides, the CDR3 is TGTGCCAGCAGTTATATGGGGAAGTGGACTGAAGCTTTCTTT.

The chain carries TRBV4-1 and TRBJ1-5, with D unclear. V dropped 4 bases and J dropped 0 bases, with 7 bases sitting between them. This CDR3 spans 14 amino acids. Germline V lookup: CDR1 MGHRA, CDR2 YSYEKL. CDR3 in DNA: TGCGCCAGCAGCCCCTTCGATAGCAATCAGCCCCAGCATTTT. Translating gives CASSPFDSNQPQHF.

V and J are TRBV2 and TRBJ1-1; 8 nucleotides agree with TRBD1. The CDR3 is 12 amino acids. Germline lookup yields CDR1 SNHLY and CDR2 FYNNEI. V shed 3 bases, J shed 8 bases, and the junction held 2 bases outside the gene matches. The CDR3 protein is CASSDYRGEAFF. The CDR3 DNA reads TGTGCCAGCAGTGACTACAGGGGGGAAGCTTTCTTT.

The rearrangement uses TRBV7-9 and TRBJ2-7; weak D call: TRBD1 (5 bases). Trimming stripped 11 bases from V and 3 bases from J, with 14 bases between. Per the germline V gene, CDR1 is SEHNR and CDR2 is FQNEAQ (reference sequence). This CDR3 is built from 12 residues. CDR3 residues: CAASRDLYEQYF. CDR3 DNA: TGTGCCGCGTCCAGGGATCTCTACGAGCAGTACTTC.

As DNA, the CDR3 is TGTGCCAGCAGCCGCGGACTAGCGGGATTTTACGAGCAGTACTTC. Protein product: CASSRGLAGFYEQYF. The chain recombines TRBV28 with TRBJ2-7; TRBD2 agrees at 12 bases. This CDR3 has 15 amino acids. After removal of 6 bases from V and 4 bases from J, the junction contained 7 bases not matched to a gene. Germline CDR1 MDHEN, CDR2 SYDVKM. The whole variable domain, remainder taken from reference TRBV28 and TRBJ2-7, is DVKVTQSSRYLVKRTGEKVFLECVQDMDHENMFWYRQDPGLGLRLIYFSYDVKMKEKGDIPEGYSVSREKKERFSLILESASTNQTSMYLCASSRGLAGFYEQYFGPGTRLTVT.

Points on this clone: Other DNA sequences in this sample translate to the same CDR3. The rearrangement joins TRBV6-1 to TRBJ1-2, with a weak D call TRBD1 (5 bases). Looked up from germline, CDR1 is MNHNS and CDR2 is SASEGT. This CDR3 spans 11 amino acids. Deletions cut 3 bases from V and 8 bases from J, with 7 bases between. The CDR3 spells CASSEGGGYTF. CDR3 DNA sequence: TGTGCCAGCAGTGAGGGGGGGGGCTACACCTTC.